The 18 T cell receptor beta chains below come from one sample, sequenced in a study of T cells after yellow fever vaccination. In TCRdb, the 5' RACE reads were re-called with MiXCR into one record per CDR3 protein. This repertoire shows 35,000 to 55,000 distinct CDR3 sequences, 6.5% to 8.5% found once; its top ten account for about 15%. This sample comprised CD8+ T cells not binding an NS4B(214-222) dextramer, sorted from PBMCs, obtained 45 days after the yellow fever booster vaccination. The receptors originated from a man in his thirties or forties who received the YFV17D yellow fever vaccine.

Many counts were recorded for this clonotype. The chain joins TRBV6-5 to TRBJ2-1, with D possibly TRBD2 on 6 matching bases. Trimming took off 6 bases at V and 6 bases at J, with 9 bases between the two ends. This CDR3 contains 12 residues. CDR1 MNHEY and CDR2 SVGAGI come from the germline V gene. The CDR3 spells CASRTTSNEQFF. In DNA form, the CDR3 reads TGTGCCAGCAGGACGACTAGCAATGAGCAGTTCTTC.

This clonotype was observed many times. CDR3 amino acids: CASSGTSGSYEQYF. The CDR3 DNA sequence: TGTGCCAGCAGCGGGACTAGCGGGAGTTACGAGCAGTACTTC. This chain joins TRBV2 and TRBJ2-7, with 14 bases identical to TRBD2. Germline CDR1 reads SNHLY; CDR2 reads FYNNEI. V trimming: 6 bases; J trimming: 4 bases; junction bases outside the gene matches: 2. The CDR3 has 14 residues.

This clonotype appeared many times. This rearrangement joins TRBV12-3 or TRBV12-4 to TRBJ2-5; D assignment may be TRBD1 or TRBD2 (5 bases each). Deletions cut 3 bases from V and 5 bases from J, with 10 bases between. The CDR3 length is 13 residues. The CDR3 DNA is TGTGCCAGCAGTTTTAGGGGAGAGGAGACCCAGTACTTC. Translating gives CASSFRGEETQYF.

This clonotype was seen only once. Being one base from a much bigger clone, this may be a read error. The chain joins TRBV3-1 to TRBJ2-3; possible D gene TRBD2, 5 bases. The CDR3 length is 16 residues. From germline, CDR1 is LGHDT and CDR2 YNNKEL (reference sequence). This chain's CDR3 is CATSHRPEALTDTQYF. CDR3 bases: TGTGCCACCAGCCATCGTCCGGAGGCCCTCACAGATACGCAGTATTTT.

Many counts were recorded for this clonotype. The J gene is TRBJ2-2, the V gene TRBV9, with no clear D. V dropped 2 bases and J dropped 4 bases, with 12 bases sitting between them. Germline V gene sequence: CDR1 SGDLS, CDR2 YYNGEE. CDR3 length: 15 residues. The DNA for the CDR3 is TGTGCCAGCAGCGTCGGTGGAATAGCCACCGGGGAGCTGTTTTTT. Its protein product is CASSVGGIATGELFF. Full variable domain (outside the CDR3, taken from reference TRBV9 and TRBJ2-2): DSGVTQTPKHLITATGQRVTLRCSPRSGDLSVYWYQQSLDQGLQFLIQYYNGEERAKGNILERFSAQQFPDLHSELNLSSLELGDSALYFCASSVGGIATGELFFGEGSRLTVL.

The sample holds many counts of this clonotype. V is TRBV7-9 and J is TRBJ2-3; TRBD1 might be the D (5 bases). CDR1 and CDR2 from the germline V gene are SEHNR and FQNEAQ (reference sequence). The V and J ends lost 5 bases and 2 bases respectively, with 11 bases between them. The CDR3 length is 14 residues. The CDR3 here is CASSGAENTDTQYF. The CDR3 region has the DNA TGTGCCAGCAGCGGGGCGGAGAACACAGATACGCAGTATTTT.

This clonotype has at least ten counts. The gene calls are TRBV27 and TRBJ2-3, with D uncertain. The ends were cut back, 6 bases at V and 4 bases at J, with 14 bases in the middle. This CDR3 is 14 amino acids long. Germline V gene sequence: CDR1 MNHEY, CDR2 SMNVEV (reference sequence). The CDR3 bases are TGTGCCAGCAGCCCCCCCTGGGCTGCAGATACGCAGTATTTT. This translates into CASSPPWAADTQYF.

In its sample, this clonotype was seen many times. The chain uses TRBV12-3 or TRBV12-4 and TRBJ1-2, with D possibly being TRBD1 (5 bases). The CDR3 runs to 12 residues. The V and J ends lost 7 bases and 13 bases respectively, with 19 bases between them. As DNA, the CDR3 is TGTGCCAGCACCCCTGGGGACTGGGCTTTCACCTTC. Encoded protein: CASTPGDWAFTF.

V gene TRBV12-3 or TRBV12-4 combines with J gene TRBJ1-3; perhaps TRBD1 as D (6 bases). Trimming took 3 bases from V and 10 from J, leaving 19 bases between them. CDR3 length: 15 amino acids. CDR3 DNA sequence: TGTGCCAGCAGTTTCGAGGGGGAGGCCAGGGAGACCATATATTTT. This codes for CASSFEGEARETIYF.

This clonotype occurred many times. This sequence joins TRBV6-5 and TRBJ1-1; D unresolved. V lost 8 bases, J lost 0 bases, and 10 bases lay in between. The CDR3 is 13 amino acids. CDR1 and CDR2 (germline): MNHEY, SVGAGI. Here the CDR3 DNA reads TGTGCCAGCGCAGCAAGGGTGAACACTGAAGCTTTCTTT. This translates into CASAARVNTEAFF.

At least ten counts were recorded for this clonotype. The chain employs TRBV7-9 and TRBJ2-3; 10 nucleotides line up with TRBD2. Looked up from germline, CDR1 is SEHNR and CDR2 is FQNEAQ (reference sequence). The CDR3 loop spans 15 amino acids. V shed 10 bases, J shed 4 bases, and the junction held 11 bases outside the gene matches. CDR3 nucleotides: TGTGCCACCGCGCCACTAGCGGGACCTTCAGATACGCAGTATTTT. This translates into CATAPLAGPSDTQYF. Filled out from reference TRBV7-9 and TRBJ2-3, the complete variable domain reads DTGVSQNPRHKITKRGQNVTFRCDPISEHNRLYWYRQTLGQGPEFLTYFQNEAQLEKSRLLSDRFSAERPKGSFSTLEIQRTEQGDSAMYLCATAPLAGPSDTQYFGPGTRLTVL.

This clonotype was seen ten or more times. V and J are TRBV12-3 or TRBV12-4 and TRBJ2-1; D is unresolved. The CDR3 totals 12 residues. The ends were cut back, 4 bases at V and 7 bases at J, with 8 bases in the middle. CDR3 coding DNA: TGTGCCAGCAGTTGGGCTAGGAATGAGCAGTTCTTC. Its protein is CASSWARNEQFF.

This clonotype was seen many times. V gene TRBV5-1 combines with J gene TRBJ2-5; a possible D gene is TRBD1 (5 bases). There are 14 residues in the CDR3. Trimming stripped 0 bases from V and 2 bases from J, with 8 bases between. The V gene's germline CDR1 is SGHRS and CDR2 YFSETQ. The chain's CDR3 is CASSLVTVQETQYF. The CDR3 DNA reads TGCGCCAGCAGCTTGGTGACAGTACAAGAGACCCAGTACTTC.

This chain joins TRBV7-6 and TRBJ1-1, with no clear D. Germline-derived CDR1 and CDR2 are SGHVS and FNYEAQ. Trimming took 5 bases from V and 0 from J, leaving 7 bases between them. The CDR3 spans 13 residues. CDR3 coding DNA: TGTGCCAGCAGCCAGGCCTTGAACACTGAAGCTTTCTTT. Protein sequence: CASSQALNTEAFF. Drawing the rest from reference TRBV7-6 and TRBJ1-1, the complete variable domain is GAGVSQSPRYKVTKRGQDVALRCDPISGHVSLYWYRQALGQGPEFLTYFNYEAQQDKSGLPNDRFSAERPEGSISTLTIQRTEQRDSAMYRCASSQALNTEAFFGQGTRLTVV.

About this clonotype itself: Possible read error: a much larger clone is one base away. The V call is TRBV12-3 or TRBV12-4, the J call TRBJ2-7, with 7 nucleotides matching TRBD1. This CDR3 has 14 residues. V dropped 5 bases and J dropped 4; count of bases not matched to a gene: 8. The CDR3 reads CASSEGTVVYEQYF. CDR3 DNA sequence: TGTGCCAGCAGTGAGGGGACAGTGGTATACGAGCAGTACTTC.

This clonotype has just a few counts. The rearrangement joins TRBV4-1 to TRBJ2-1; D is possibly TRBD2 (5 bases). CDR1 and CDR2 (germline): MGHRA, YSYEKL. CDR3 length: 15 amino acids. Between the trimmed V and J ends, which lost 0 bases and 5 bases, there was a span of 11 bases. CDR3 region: CASSQEGLAHNEQFF. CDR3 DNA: TGCGCCAGCAGCCAAGAAGGATTAGCGCACAATGAGCAGTTCTTC.

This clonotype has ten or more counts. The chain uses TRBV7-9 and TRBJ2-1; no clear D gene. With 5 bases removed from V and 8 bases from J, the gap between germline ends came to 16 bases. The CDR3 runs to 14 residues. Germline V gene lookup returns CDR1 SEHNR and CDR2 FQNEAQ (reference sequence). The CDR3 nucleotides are TGTGCCAGCAGCACCTTGGATGGTGGGCATGAGCAGTTCTTC. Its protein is CASSTLDGGHEQFF.

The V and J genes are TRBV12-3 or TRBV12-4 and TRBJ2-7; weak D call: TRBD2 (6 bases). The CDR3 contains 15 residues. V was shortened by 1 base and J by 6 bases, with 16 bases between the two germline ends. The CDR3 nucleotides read TGTGCCAGCAGTTTAGTGGCTAGCGAGAGCGGCGAGCAGTACTTC. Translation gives CASSLVASESGEQYF.